This T cell receptor beta chain stems from a study of OX40 agonist ivuxolimab in advanced cancers. Study summary: Six ivuxolimab dose levels, 0.01 to 10 mg/kg, were given intravenously every 2 weeks.

The CDR3 runs 14 residues. Regarding this clone: Its cognate antigen is unknown.

Assay used: immunoSEQ multiplex PCR; TCRdb lists only in-frame clones, some missing. The table lists about 60,000 clones, 94% of them singletons. Study-level points and caveats: Clonal expansion was seen in CD4+ and CD8+ blood T cells by week 6 at 0.1 to 3.0 mg/kg.

The sample was CD4+ or CD8+ T cells sorted from blood, taken in a trial of the OX40 agonist ivuxolimab. The V call is TRBV21-1, the J call TRBJ2-7; TRBD1 was called by the table and not checked on the DNA. TRBV21-1 corresponds to a pseudogene. This TCR came from an adult with an advanced solid tumor such as melanoma, head and neck, liver or kidney cancer. Written as DNA, the CDR3 is TGTGCCAGCAGCAAAGACAGGTTCTCCTACGAGCAGTACTTC. It translates to CASSKDRFSYEQYF.